The rows below give T cell receptor beta chains drawn from one sample of a study of cytomegalovirus exposure and HLA in healthy donors. Using immunoSEQ multiplex PCR, the repertoire was profiled, and TCRdb retains in-frame clones only, with some absent. This sample has over 200,000 clones, with over 60% found just once. Sequenced sample: PBMCs. These TCRs come from a male donor in good health and CMV-seronegative. Each CDR3 is given with its conserved first and last residue. The D gene is left open where the match is weak. Size is omitted from some rows. Given values are once, few, many or a class for expanded clones.

TRBJ2-2,NA,TRBV6-5,NA,CASSFRNPIGTGELFF,TGTGCCAGCAGTTTCCGAAATCCGATCGGCACCGGGGAGCTGTTTTTT
TRBJ1-2,NA,TRBV6-1,NA,CASTLRGSGNYGYTF,TGTGCCAGCACTTTACGGGGGTCGGGCAACTATGGCTACACCTTC
TRBJ2-7,NA,TRBV5-4,NA,CASSSRGGEQYF,TGTGCCAGCAGTTCCAGGGGCGGCGAGCAGTACTTC
TRBJ1-2,NA,TRBV5-1,TRBD1,CASSMTGVNYGYTF,TGCGCCAGCAGCATGACAGGGGTCAACTATGGCTACACCTTC
TRBJ2-3,NA,TRBV7-2,NA,CASSSSTDTQYF,TGTGCCAGCAGCTCTAGCACAGATACGCAGTATTTT
TRBJ1-2,NA,TRBV9,NA,CASSSRETYGYTF,TGTGCCAGCAGCTCTCGGGAGACCTATGGCTACACCTTC
TRBJ2-7,few,TRBV6-1,NA,CASSEAGPYEQYF,TGTGCCAGCAGTGAAGCGGGCCCCTACGAGCAGTACTTC
TRBJ2-7,NA,TRBV21-1,NA,CASSKGRGSSYEQYF,TGTGCCAGCAGCAAAGGCAGGGGCAGCTCCTACGAGCAGTACTTC
TRBJ2-7,NA,TRBV19,NA,CASSSREPREQYF,TGTGCCAGTAGTTCTAGAGAGCCACGCGAGCAGTACTTC
TRBJ1-6,few,TRBV6-6,TRBD1,CASSYSGQGVNSPLHF,TGTGCCAGCAGTTACTCAGGACAGGGGGTGAATTCACCCCTCCACTTT
TRBJ1-1,few,TRBV5-4,TRBD1,CASSWGQGDTEAFF,TGTGCCAGCAGCTGGGGACAGGGCGACACTGAAGCTTTCTTT
TRBJ2-7,NA,TRBV2,NA,CASSEGSKTGEQYF,TGTGCCAGCAGTGAGGGTTCCAAAACGGGCGAGCAGTACTTC
TRBJ2-3,NA,TRBV10-3,NA,CATYDVVVEGASTDTQYF,TGTGCCACCTATGACGTTGTTGTGGAGGGGGCTAGCACAGATACGCAGTATTTT
TRBJ2-7,NA,TRBV29-1,TRBD1,CSVGTGTYEQYF,TGCAGCGTGGGGACAGGGACCTACGAGCAGTACTTC
TRBJ1-3,NA,TRBV30,NA,CAWSLESGNTIYF,TGTGCCTGGAGTCTAGAGTCTGGAAACACCATATATTTT
TRBJ2-5,NA,TRBV27,TRBD2,CASSLTFSGGGETQYF,TGTGCCAGCAGTTTGACATTTTCGGGAGGAGGAGAGACCCAGTACTTC
TRBJ2-7,NA,TRBV7-2,TRBD2,CASSLVPREGWEQYF,TGTGCCAGCAGCTTAGTGCCGCGGGAGGGCTGGGAGCAGTACTTC
TRBJ2-7,NA,TRBV11-2,NA,CASSPFSEQYF,TGTGCCAGCAGCCCCTTCTCCGAGCAGTACTTC
TRBJ2-5,NA,TRBV28,TRBD1,CASSLGTGSPQETQYF,TGTGCCAGCAGTTTGGGGACAGGGAGCCCTCAAGAGACCCAGTACTTC
TRBJ1-3,few,TRBV6-5,TRBD1,CASRGQGVSGNTIYF,TGTGCCAGCCGGGGGCAGGGGGTTTCTGGAAACACCATATATTTT
TRBJ1-1,large,TRBV18,NA,CASSPGGVEAFF,TGTGCCAGCTCACCGGGAGGGGTTGAAGCTTTCTTT
TRBJ2-7,NA,TRBV7-2,TRBD2,CASSLDPSTSGGAF,TGTGCCAGCAGCTTAGACCCCTCCACTAGCGGGGGGGCCTTC
TRBJ1-1,few,TRBV7-2,TRBD1,CASSPRDRGRTEAFF,TGTGCCAGCAGCCCGCGGGACAGGGGAAGGACTGAAGCTTTCTTT
TRBJ2-3,NA,TRBV5-1,TRBD1,CASSTGTVTDTQYF,TGCGCCAGCAGCACCGGGACAGTTACAGATACGCAGTATTTT
TRBJ1-5,once,TRBV2,NA,CASSELGGNQPQHF,TGTGCCAGCAGTGAATTAGGGGGCAATCAGCCCCAGCATTTT
TRBJ2-1,NA,TRBV29-1,TRBD2,CSVEGLADSSYNEQFF,TGCAGCGTTGAAGGGCTAGCGGATAGCTCCTACAATGAGCAGTTCTTC
TRBJ1-1,NA,TRBV15,TRBD1,CATSGESGTGVNTEAFF,TGTGCCACCAGCGGAGAGTCCGGGACAGGGGTTAACACTGAAGCTTTCTTT
TRBJ1-5,NA,TRBV19,NA,CASSIGLEWQPQHF,TGTGCCAGTAGTATAGGGCTGGAGTGGCAGCCCCAGCATTTT
TRBJ2-7,once,TRBV6-1,NA,CASSEVRNEQYF,TGTGCCAGCAGTGAAGTTCGCAACGAGCAGTACTTC
TRBJ2-5,NA,TRBV19,TRBD1,CASSAIQGGETQYF,TGTGCCAGTAGTGCCATACAGGGGGGAGAGACCCAGTACTTC
TRBJ1-5,NA,TRBV5-6,TRBD1,CASRQAGQGPGNQPQHF,TGTGCCAGCAGGCAGGCGGGACAGGGGCCCGGCAATCAGCCCCAGCATTTT
TRBJ2-5,NA,TRBV28,NA,CASSHEQVETQYF,TGTGCCAGCAGCCATGAACAGGTGGAGACCCAGTACTTC
TRBJ2-7,few,TRBV4-3,TRBD1,CASSQAGQGASYEQYF,TGCGCCAGCAGCCAAGCGGGACAGGGGGCTTCATACGAGCAGTACTTC
TRBJ2-5,NA,TRBV7-2,TRBD2,CASSLERGAVETQYF,TGTGCCAGCAGCTTAGAGCGGGGGGCGGTAGAGACCCAGTACTTC
TRBJ1-4,few,TRBV5-1,NA,CASSSLQALATNEKLFF,TGCGCCAGCTCAAGCTTACAGGCACTTGCAACTAATGAAAAACTGTTTTTT
TRBJ2-2,NA,TRBV6-1,NA,CASSRRVVNTGELFF,TGTGCCAGCAGTCGCCGGGTTGTGAACACCGGGGAGCTGTTTTTT
TRBJ2-7,NA,TRBV19,NA,CASQFQGTSTYEQYF,TGTGCCAGCCAGTTCCAAGGGACTTCTACCTACGAGCAGTACTTC
TRBJ2-7,NA,TRBV5-6,NA,CASIPQGIYEQYF,TGTGCCAGCATCCCACAGGGTATCTACGAGCAGTACTTC
TRBJ1-1,NA,TRBV7-2,NA,CASSRRRGTEAFF,TGTGCCAGCAGCCGGCGCAGGGGCACTGAAGCTTTCTTT
TRBJ1-1,NA,TRBV19,NA,CASSTALDTF,TGTGCCAGTAGTACCGCTCTCGACACCTTT
TRBJ1-5,NA,TRBV4-1,NA,CASSQGSVNQPQHF,TGCGCCAGCAGCCAAGGTTCGGTCAATCAGCCCCAGCATTTT
TRBJ1-4,NA,TRBV6-6,TRBD1,CASSTLGDSNEKLFF,TGTGCCAGCAGCACTCTGGGGGACAGTAATGAAAAACTGTTTTTT
TRBJ2-7,NA,TRBV29-1,TRBD1,CSASGQYYEQYF,TGCAGCGCCTCGGGACAGTACTACGAGCAGTACTTC
TRBJ1-5,NA,TRBV5-4,NA,CASSSDRNQPQHF,TGTGCCAGCAGCAGTGACAGGAACCAGCCCCAGCATTTT
TRBJ2-7,NA,TRBV7-3,TRBD1,CASSLGTALTYEQYF,TGTGCCAGCAGCCTCGGGACAGCCCTCACCTACGAGCAGTACTTC
TRBJ2-5,NA,TRBV7-9,NA,CASSFRLTGQETQYF,TGTGCCAGCAGCTTTCGCCTAACGGGACAAGAGACCCAGTACTTC
TRBJ2-6,NA,TRBV13,NA,CASSLTLPSSGANVLTF,TGTGCCAGCAGCTTGACTCTCCCCAGCTCTGGGGCCAACGTCCTGACTTTC
TRBJ2-2,few,TRBV6-5,TRBD2,CASRGGREGTGELFF,TGTGCCAGCAGGGGGGGGCGGGAGGGCACCGGGGAGCTGTTTTTT
TRBJ2-1,once,TRBV30,NA,CAWSDNFLPGEYRLMDEQFF,TGTGCCTGGAGCGATAATTTCCTACCGGGGGAGTATCGGCTAATGGATGAGCAGTTCTTC
TRBJ2-7,few,TRBV19,TRBD1,CASSVQRIRQGGILEQYF,TGTGCCAGTAGTGTTCAACGGATTCGACAGGGGGGGATTCTCGAGCAGTACTTC
TRBJ2-1,NA,TRBV7-2,TRBD1,CASSLPGQIYNEQFF,TGTGCCAGCAGCCTCCCGGGACAGATCTACAATGAGCAGTTCTTC
TRBJ2-5,NA,TRBV29-1,NA,CSVERGKRETQYF,TGCAGCGTTGAGCGGGGTAAGAGAGAGACCCAGTACTTC
TRBJ1-3,NA,TRBV25-1,TRBD1,CASSAYSTGFANTIYF,TGTGCCAGCAGTGCATACTCGACAGGGTTCGCGAACACCATATATTTT
TRBJ2-1,NA,TRBV7-9,TRBD1,CASSSTGTGNYNEQFF,TGTGCCAGCAGCTCGACCGGGACAGGGAACTACAATGAGCAGTTCTTC